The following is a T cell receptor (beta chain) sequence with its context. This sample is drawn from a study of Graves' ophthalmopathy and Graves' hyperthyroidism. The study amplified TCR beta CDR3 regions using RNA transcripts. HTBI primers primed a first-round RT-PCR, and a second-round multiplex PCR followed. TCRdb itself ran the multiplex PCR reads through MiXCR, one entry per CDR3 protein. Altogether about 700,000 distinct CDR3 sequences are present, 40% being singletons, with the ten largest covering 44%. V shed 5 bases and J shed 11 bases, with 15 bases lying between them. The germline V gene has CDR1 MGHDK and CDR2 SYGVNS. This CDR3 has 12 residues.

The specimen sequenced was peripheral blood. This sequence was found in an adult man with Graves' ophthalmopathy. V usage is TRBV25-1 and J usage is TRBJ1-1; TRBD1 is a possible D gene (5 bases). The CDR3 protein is CASSPGQRGAFF. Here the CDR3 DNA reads TGTGCCAGCAGTCCTGGGCAGCGGGGGGCTTTCTTT. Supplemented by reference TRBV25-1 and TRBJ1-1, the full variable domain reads EADIYQTPRYLVIGTGKKITLECSQTMGHDKMYWYQQDPGMELHLIHYSYGVNSTEKGDLSSESTVSRIRTEHFPLTLESARPSHTSQYLCASSPGQRGAFFGQGTRLTVV.